Presented here are 15 T cell receptor beta chains from one specimen sequenced in a study of Graves' ophthalmopathy and Graves' hyperthyroidism. TCR beta CDR3 regions were amplified from RNA transcripts. The first round was an RT-PCR with HTBI primers, and the second round was a multiplex PCR. TCRdb analysed the multiplex PCR reads with MiXCR anew, one entry per CDR3 protein. The sample yields about 400,000 distinct CDR3 sequences, approximately 20% seen once. The specimen was peripheral blood. Every receptor here comes from a woman between 18 and 29 years old with Graves' ophthalmopathy.

This clonotype has just a few counts. The J gene is TRBJ2-7, the V gene TRBV6-2 or TRBV6-3; 9 bases fit TRBD1. This CDR3 is built from 14 residues. Germline V gives CDR1 MNHEY, CDR2 SVGEGT. The ends lost 5 bases at V and 5 bases at J; junction bases unmatched: 7. The CDR3 nucleotides read TGTGCCAGCAGTCCCGGGACAGGGATTGACGAGCAGTACTTC. This translates into CASSPGTGIDEQYF.

The chain uses TRBV2 and TRBJ1-6; D is perhaps TRBD1 (6 bases). The CDR3 is 14 amino acids. CDR1 is SNHLY and CDR2 is FYNNEI in the germline V gene. V lost 6 bases and J lost 9, with 15 bases in between. The CDR3 DNA sequence: TGTGCCAGCAGCGCAGGGGAATGGGGTTCACCCCTCCACTTT. This codes for CASSAGEWGSPLHF.

This clonotype was detected ten times or more. The gene calls are TRBV7-2 and TRBJ2-7; tentative D call: TRBD2 (6 bases). The CDR3 is made up of 15 amino acids. V lost 5 bases to trimming and J lost 4 bases, with 18 bases between them. Germline V lookup: CDR1 SGHTA, CDR2 FQGNSA. The CDR3 nucleotides are TGTGCCAGCAGCGCCGCGGGGACCAACCCTTACGAGCAGTACTTC. Its translation is CASSAAGTNPYEQYF.

Ten or more counts support this clonotype. V gene TRBV19 combines with J gene TRBJ1-1; a weak D match, TRBD1 (5 bases). CDR3 length: 16 amino acids. V lost 4 bases, J lost 7 bases, and 22 bases lay in between. CDR1 and CDR2 (germline): LNHDA, SQIVND (reference sequence). The CDR3 sequence: CASSTSPSTTQGEAFF. DNA of the CDR3: TGTGCCAGTAGTACATCCCCCTCGACGACCCAGGGTGAAGCTTTCTTT.

This clonotype came up many times. The gene calls are TRBV24-1 and TRBJ2-5; D call uncertain. Germline lookup yields CDR1 KGHDR and CDR2 SFDVKD. Trimming shortened V by 5 bases and J by 1 base, and 7 bases separated the two germline ends. This CDR3 spans 13 amino acids. CDR3 sequence reads: CATSARFQETQYF. The CDR3 DNA follows: TGTGCCACCAGTGCACGGTTCCAAGAGACCCAGTACTTC.

In its sample, this clonotype was seen many times. The genes are TRBV12-5 and TRBJ2-4; perhaps TRBD2 as D (5 bases). The CDR3 consists of 17 residues. The germline CDR1 and CDR2 sequences are LGHNT and FRNRAP. V lost 4 bases and J 8 bases, leaving 24 bases between the germline ends. The CDR3 loop is CASGSPGVQLKKDIQYF. The CDR3 nucleotides read TGTGCTAGTGGTTCCCCCGGGGTGCAACTAAAAAAAGACATTCAGTACTTC.

This clonotype was observed many times. The rearrangement uses TRBV30 and TRBJ1-1; no reliable D call. This CDR3 has 13 residues. V lost 3 bases and J lost 1, with 9 bases in between. Germline V gene lookup returns CDR1 GTSNPN and CDR2 SVGIG (reference sequence). CDR3 loop: CAWSLSRNTEAFF. In nucleotides, the CDR3 is TGTGCCTGGAGCCTTTCGAGGAACACTGAAGCTTTCTTT. The variable domain in full, with the rest retrieved from reference TRBV30 and TRBJ1-1, is SQTIHQWPATLVQPVGSPLSLECTVEGTSNPNLYWYRQAAGRGLQLLFYSVGIGQISSEVPQNLSASRPQDRQFILSSKKLLLSDSGFYLCAWSLSRNTEAFFGQGTRLTVV.

The genes are TRBV20-1 and TRBJ2-7; D remains ambiguous. V lost 3 bases and J 6 bases, leaving 21 bases between the germline ends. The CDR3 extends over 15 amino acids. CDR1 is DFQATT, CDR2 SNEGSKA, per germline (reference sequence). The CDR3 spells CSASYYQSRWGEQYF. The CDR3 DNA reads TGCAGTGCTAGCTACTACCAATCTCGATGGGGCGAGCAGTACTTC.

The table lists this clonotype with many counts. The chain has TRBV7-2 and TRBJ2-7, with D possibly TRBD2 on 5 matching bases. Germline V gives CDR1 SGHTA, CDR2 FQGNSA. This CDR3 is 15 amino acids long. V shed 0 bases and J shed 0 bases, with 9 bases lying between them. CDR3 loop: CASSLAPGFSYEQYF. The DNA for the CDR3 is TGTGCCAGCAGCTTAGCCCCGGGGTTCTCCTACGAGCAGTACTTC.

The chain recombines TRBV6-2 or TRBV6-3 with TRBJ1-1, with D maybe TRBD1 (5 bases). Germline CDR1 and CDR2: MNHEY and SVGEGT. The length of the CDR3 is 14 residues. Deletions cut 7 bases from V and 7 bases from J, with 19 bases between. The DNA for the CDR3 is TGTGCCAGCACCCGCGTGGGACTAAAAAATGAAGCTTTCTTT. Its translation is CASTRVGLKNEAFF.

The chain couples TRBV9 to TRBJ2-2, with 15 bases identical to TRBD2. With V trimmed by 3 bases and J by 5 bases, 5 bases remained unmatched. CDR3 length: 17 residues. Germline CDR1 and CDR2: SGDLS and YYNGEE. CDR3 in amino acids: CASSAGLAGGLTGELFF. CDR3 DNA sequence: TGTGCCAGCAGCGCAGGACTAGCGGGAGGGTTGACCGGGGAGCTGTTTTTT.

There are many counts of this clonotype. The junction differs from germline at one of its ends, possibly a read error. The chain has TRBV7-8 and TRBJ1-6; D may be TRBD1 (6 bases). Germline loops: CDR1 SGHVS, CDR2 FQNEAQ. This CDR3 has 18 residues. In DNA form, the CDR3 reads TGTGCCAGCAGCCCATTTTCCCACTCCGGGGGCTATAGTTCACCCCTCCACTTT. Its translation is CASSPFSHSGGYSSPLHF.

The sample holds many counts of this clonotype. DNA for the CDR3: TGTGCCAGCAGTTCCCGGGACAGTAGCAATCAGCCCCAGCATTTT. Translated, it gives CASSSRDSSNQPQHF. J is TRBJ1-5 and V is TRBV12-3 or TRBV12-4; 7 bases agree with TRBD1. CDR3 length: 15 residues. V was pared by 4 bases and J by 0 bases, with 3 bases of the junction left unmatched.

This clonotype was recorded many times. This rearrangement joins TRBV7-3 to TRBJ2-2; tentatively, D is TRBD1 (8 bases). The CDR3 length is 16 residues. V was pared by 3 bases and J by 1 base, with 12 bases between. Germline values: CDR1 SGHTA, CDR2 FQGTGA. Here the CDR3 reads CASSLGGTGNTGELFF. CDR3 DNA: TGTGCCAGCAGCTTGGGAGGGACAGGGAACACCGGGGAGCTGTTTTTT.

This clonotype was recorded at least ten times. This chain uses TRBV7-2 with TRBJ2-7; D unclear. The CDR3 is 15 amino acids. The V gene lost 5 bases and the J gene lost 0 bases, with 14 bases spanning the gap. Per germline, CDR1 SGHTA and CDR2 FQGNSA. Here the CDR3 reads CASSPERLTSYEQYF. The CDR3 nucleotides are TGTGCCAGCAGCCCCGAGCGACTTACCTCCTACGAGCAGTACTTC.